The 11 T cell receptor beta chains reported below all come from one sample, sequenced in a study of Ad26.COV2.S vaccination and SARS-CoV-2 variants. Treatment specified: 19 received Ad26.COV2.S at low or high dose, single or two shots; 5 received placebo; per-sample allocation not given. Following the first vaccine or placebo injection, samples were taken on day 63. TCRdb's copy holds only in-frame clones and misses some; the assay was immunoSEQ multiplex PCR. Seen here are under 250,000 clones, roughly nine tenths observed once, and the top ten hold less than 3.5%. The specimen comprised peripheral blood, sampled in a trial of Ad26.COV2.S vaccine versus placebo. These receptors were taken from a person between 18 and 65 years old who received the Ad26.COV2.S COVID-19 vaccine or a placebo.

The chain recombines TRBV15 with TRBJ2-3; 11 nucleotides agree with TRBD2. Looked up from germline, CDR1 is LNHNV and CDR2 is YYDKDF (reference sequence). V lost 8 bases and J lost 2; bases outside the gene matches: 3. CDR3 length: 14 residues. The DNA for the CDR3 is TGTGCCACCGGACTAGCGGGTTACACAGATACGCAGTATTTT. Translating it yields CATGLAGYTDTQYF.

With regard to this clone: The identical CDR3 is also encoded by other nucleotide sequences in the sample. J is TRBJ2-6 and V is TRBV15; no clear D gene. The length of the CDR3 is 14 residues. The germline V gene encodes CDR1 LNHNV and CDR2 YYDKDF (reference sequence). V shed 1 base and J shed 4 bases, with 5 bases lying between them. The CDR3 DNA reads as TGTGCCACCAGCAGAGGATCCGGGGCCAACGTCCTGACTTTC. Encoded protein: CATSRGSGANVLTF. Full variable domain (outside the CDR3, taken from reference TRBV15 and TRBJ2-6): DAMVIQNPRYQVTQFGKPVTLSCSQTLNHNVMYWYQQKSSQAPKLLFHYYDKDFNNEADTPDNFQSRRPNTSFCFLDIRSPGLGDTAMYLCATSRGSGANVLTFGAGSRLTVL.

This chain uses TRBV27 with TRBJ2-5, with D unresolved. Trimming cost V 2 bases and J 5 bases, with 9 bases left between them. The CDR3 contains 13 residues. CDR1 MNHEY and CDR2 SMNVEV come from the germline V gene (reference sequence). CDR3 DNA: TGTGCCAGCAGTTTAGCATTGGGCGAGACCCAGTACTTC. Translating gives CASSLALGETQYF.

V usage is TRBV11-2 and J usage is TRBJ1-1; possible D gene TRBD1, 6 bases. The CDR3 covers 15 residues. V shed 1 base and J shed 1 base, with 10 bases lying between them. Germline V CDR1 and CDR2: SGHAT, FQNNGV. CDR3 nucleotides: TGTGCCAGCAGCTTAGCTTGGGGGGCGAACACTGAAGCTTTCTTT. Amino acids: CASSLAWGANTEAFF.

This clone was seen only once. CDR3 coding DNA: TGTGCCAGCAGCACTTCGGGACTAGCGGGAAGGACAGATACGCAGTATTTT. As protein: CASSTSGLAGRTDTQYF. The gene calls are TRBV7-8 and TRBJ2-3; 13 nucleotides agree with TRBD2. Losses at the gene ends were 5 bases for V and 3 bases for J; bases not matched to a gene: 8. This CDR3 comprises 17 residues. CDR1 is SGHVS and CDR2 is FQNEAQ in the germline V gene.

This sequence joins TRBV3-1 (or the pseudogene TRBV3-2) and TRBJ2-6; D not resolved. V gave up 4 bases and J gave up 0 bases, with 7 bases separating them. Germline-derived CDR1 and CDR2 are LGHDT and YNNKEL (reference sequence). This CDR3 region has 15 residues. The CDR3 reads CASSLGGSGANVLTF. The DNA for the CDR3 is TGTGCCAGCAGCCTCGGCGGCTCTGGGGCCAACGTCCTGACTTTC.

The chain has TRBV6-5 and TRBJ2-7; 9 bases are a match to TRBD2. CDR1 and CDR2 (germline): MNHEY, SVGAGI. There are 12 residues in the CDR3. Germline trimming cut 6 bases from V and 6 bases from J; bases unmatched to any gene: 3. The DNA for the CDR3 is TGTGCCAGCAGAAGTAGCGGGAGCGAGCAGTACGTC. Residues: CASRSSGSEQYV.

The rearrangement joins TRBV24-1 to TRBJ1-2; 8 bases are shared with TRBD1. The CDR3 is 14 amino acids. Germline V gene sequence: CDR1 KGHDR, CDR2 SFDVKD. The trim removed 3 bases at V and 6 bases at J, leaving 5 bases unmatched. The CDR3 bases are TGTGCCACCAGTGATGGACAGGGCGGCGATGGCTACACCTTC. It codes for CATSDGQGGDGYTF.

The chain couples TRBV10-1 to TRBJ2-7, with a weak D call TRBD2 (5 bases). The CDR3 covers 13 residues. Germline values: CDR1 WNHNN, CDR2 SYGVQD (reference sequence). V shed 7 bases and J shed 0 bases, with 10 bases lying between them. CDR3 DNA sequence: TGCGCCAGCATAAGAGGGAGCTCCTACGAGCAGTACGTC. Amino acid sequence: CASIRGSSYEQYV.

The chain links TRBV11-2 to TRBJ2-7; D is undetermined. V was cut by 0 bases and J by 2 bases, with 2 bases left in between. This CDR3 has 12 amino acids. Germline CDR1 SGHAT, CDR2 FQNNGV. In nucleotides, the CDR3 is TGTGCCAGCAGCTTAGATACCTACGAGCAGTACGTC. Translating gives CASSLDTYEQYV.

In its sample, this clone was seen once. CDR3 coding DNA: TGTGCCAGCAGTCGGCCCTTGGGCCTGGAGGGCCTGTACTTC. It is translated as CASSRPLGLEGLYF. The genes are TRBV28 and TRBJ2-7; maybe TRBD2 (6 bases). The length of the CDR3 is 14 residues. In germline, CDR1 is MDHEN, CDR2 SYDVKM. V gave up 5 bases and J gave up 12 bases, with 23 bases separating them.